Shown below are 31 T cell receptor beta chains from a single sample sequenced in a study of lymphopenia after photon versus proton radiotherapy. Using immunoSEQ multiplex PCR, the repertoire was profiled, and TCRdb retains in-frame clones only, with some absent. The sample has 65,000 to 85,000 clones; about 90% are singletons. The sequences come from peripheral blood, collected from a patient treated with photon-based radiotherapy. Receptors originate from a woman aged 40 to 49 with cholangiocarcinoma.

This chain uses TRBV9 with TRBJ1-3; D gene ambiguous. The CDR3 extends over 13 amino acids. Germline V lookup: CDR1 SGDLS, CDR2 YYNGEE. Deletions cut 4 bases from V and 1 base from J, with 6 bases between. CDR3 region: CASSSQSGNTIYF. DNA for the CDR3: TGTGCCAGCAGCTCACAGTCTGGAAACACCATATATTTT. The full variable domain, rest sourced from reference TRBV9 and TRBJ1-3, is DSGVTQTPKHLITATGQRVTLRCSPRSGDLSVYWYQQSLDQGLQFLIQYYNGEERAKGNILERFSAQQFPDLHSELNLSSLELGDSALYFCASSSQSGNTIYFGEGSWLTVV.

The J gene is TRBJ1-1, the V gene TRBV28, with D perhaps matching TRBD1 (5 bases). The CDR3 totals 15 residues. V lost 4 bases to trimming and J lost 2 bases, with 14 bases between them. The germline CDR1 and CDR2 sequences are MDHEN and SYDVKM. For the CDR3, the DNA is TGTGCCAGCAGTTCGCCCGGGACTGATAACACTGAAGCTTTCTTT. This translates into CASSSPGTDNTEAFF.

The rearrangement links TRBV7-6 to TRBJ2-2, with 10 bases lining up with TRBD1. The length of the CDR3 is 16 residues. Germline CDR1 SGHVS, CDR2 FNYEAQ. V lost 6 bases to trimming and J lost 7 bases; unmatched junction nucleotides: 11. DNA of the CDR3: TGTGCCAGCAGTTATTCCGGGACAGGGGTCATCGGGGAGCTGTTTTTT. It yields the protein CASSYSGTGVIGELFF.

The V call is TRBV9, the J call TRBJ2-6; D is uncertain. With 4 bases removed from V and 0 bases from J, the gap between germline ends came to 5 bases. Looked up from germline, CDR1 is SGDLS and CDR2 is YYNGEE. The CDR3 contains 14 residues. CDR3 nucleotide sequence: TGTGCCAGCAGCCGCACCTCTGGGGCCAACGTCCTGACTTTC. It is translated as CASSRTSGANVLTF.

The chain uses TRBV6-1 and TRBJ2-7; TRBD1 agrees at 12 bases. In germline, CDR1 is MNHNS, CDR2 SASEGT. This CDR3 region has 15 residues. V lost 11 bases and J lost 5; bases outside the gene matches: 13. This CDR3 reads CARIAGGQGANEQYF. The CDR3 nucleotides are TGTGCCCGAATAGCCGGGGGACAGGGGGCGAACGAGCAGTACTTC.

This clone showed up just once. The J gene is TRBJ1-2, the V gene TRBV18; TRBD1 might be the D (6 bases). CDR1 KGHSH and CDR2 LQKENI come from the germline V gene. The CDR3 is 14 amino acids. Trimming removed 3 bases from V and 7 bases from J, with 15 bases in between. CDR3 DNA sequence: TGTGCCAGCTCACCGATGACAGGCTACGCTGGCTACACCTTC. It yields the protein CASSPMTGYAGYTF. Supplemented by reference TRBV18 and TRBJ1-2, the full variable domain reads NAGVMQNPRHLVRRRGQEARLRCSPMKGHSHVYWYRQLPEEGLKFMVYLQKENIIDESGMPKERFSAEFPKEGPSILRIQQVVRGDSAAYFCASSPMTGYAGYTFGSGTRLTVV.

This rearrangement joins TRBV5-4 to TRBJ2-1; D ambiguous. Trimming stripped 1 base from V and 1 base from J, with 3 bases between. The length of the CDR3 is 13 residues. Germline CDR1 reads SGHNT; CDR2 reads YYREEE (reference sequence). This chain's CDR3 is CASSLPSYNEQFF. The CDR3 nucleotides are TGTGCCAGCAGCTTGCCATCCTACAATGAGCAGTTCTTC.

This clone was picked up a small number of times. CDR3 DNA sequence: TGTGCCAGCAGTCCCCGACAGGGGGATAATTCACCCCTCCACTTT. Protein: CASSPRQGDNSPLHF. The chain has TRBV25-1 and TRBJ1-6, with 9 bases lining up with TRBD1. The CDR3 runs 15 residues. V gave up 5 bases and J gave up 5 bases; unmatched junction bases: 4. The germline gives CDR1 MGHDK, CDR2 SYGVNS.

As for this clone: The junction differs from germline at one of its ends, possibly a read error. The V and J genes are TRBV5-6 and TRBJ2-5, with 7 bases lining up with TRBD2. The CDR3 has 11 amino acids. The germline V gene has CDR1 SGHDT and CDR2 YYEEEE. Here the CDR3 DNA reads TGTGCCAGCAGCTCAGGGCTAGCGGTGAACTTC. It is translated as CASSSGLAVNF.

This rearrangement joins TRBV7-2 to TRBJ2-3; tentatively, D is TRBD2 (5 bases). The CDR3 sequence is 16 residues long. V shed 3 bases and J shed 1 base, with 14 bases lying between them. Germline values: CDR1 SGHTA, CDR2 FQGNSA. CDR3 in amino acids: CASSLGSLVGTDTQYF. DNA of the CDR3: TGTGCCAGCAGCTTGGGGTCACTAGTAGGCACAGATACGCAGTATTTT. Drawing the rest from reference TRBV7-2 and TRBJ2-3, the complete variable domain is GAGVSQSPSNKVTEKGKDVELRCDPISGHTALYWYRQSLGQGLEFLIYFQGNSAPDKSGLPSDRFSAERTGGSVSTLTIQRTQQEDSAVYLCASSLGSLVGTDTQYFGPGTRLTVL.

The rearrangement uses TRBV7-2 and TRBJ2-1; 11 nucleotides line up with TRBD2. This CDR3 is 15 amino acids long. V shed 5 bases, J shed 10 bases, and the junction held 10 bases outside the gene matches. From germline, CDR1 is SGHTA and CDR2 FQGNSA. DNA of the CDR3: TGTGCCAGCAGCCTTATAGCGGGAGGGCCCGGGGAGCAGTTCTTC. Its protein is CASSLIAGGPGEQFF. The variable domain in full, with the rest retrieved from reference TRBV7-2 and TRBJ2-1, is GAGVSQSPSNKVTEKGKDVELRCDPISGHTALYWYRQSLGQGLEFLIYFQGNSAPDKSGLPSDRFSAERTGGSVSTLTIQRTQQEDSAVYLCASSLIAGGPGEQFFGPGTRLTVL.

This sequence joins TRBV30 and TRBJ2-1, with 12 bases identical to TRBD2. The germline gives CDR1 GTSNPN, CDR2 SVGIG (reference sequence). The CDR3 runs to 16 residues. The V and J ends lost 0 bases and 11 bases, in that order; junction bases with no gene match: 11. DNA of the CDR3: TGTGCCTGGAGTGTGGGGCCTAGCGGGAGGGCCTCCCAGCAGTTCTTC. This codes for CAWSVGPSGRASQQFF.

The chain uses TRBV5-8 and TRBJ2-5; D is ambiguous. Trimming cost V 0 bases and J 7 bases, with 4 bases left between them. CDR1 is SGHTS and CDR2 is YDEGEE in the germline V gene. This CDR3 has 11 amino acids. This CDR3 is CASSLAGTQYF. The CDR3 DNA is TGTGCCAGCAGCTTGGCGGGGACCCAGTACTTC.

This rearrangement joins TRBV2 to TRBJ2-5; 7 bases match TRBD2. Looked up from germline, CDR1 is SNHLY and CDR2 is FYNNEI. The CDR3 runs to 14 residues. Losses at the gene ends were 4 bases for V and 3 bases for J; bases not matched to a gene: 5. The CDR3 protein is CASSGGGREETQYF. The CDR3 DNA reads TGTGCCAGCAGTGGGGGAGGGAGGGAAGAGACCCAGTACTTC.

This chain uses TRBV5-4 with TRBJ2-7; D perhaps matches TRBD1 (6 bases). Germline CDR1 and CDR2: SGHNT and YYREEE (reference sequence). The germline V and J ends were trimmed by 1 base and 1 base, with 12 bases remaining between them. CDR3 length: 15 amino acids. The CDR3 is CASSLPGVQSYEQYF. DNA for the CDR3: TGTGCCAGCAGCTTGCCAGGGGTTCAATCCTACGAGCAGTACTTC.

The J gene is TRBJ1-1, the V gene TRBV28; D is uncertain. Trimming took off 8 bases at V and 0 bases at J, with 16 bases between the two ends. Germline assignment: CDR1 MDHEN and CDR2 SYDVKM. The CDR3 loop spans 15 amino acids. The CDR3 protein is CASCYSDLMNTEAFF. The CDR3 DNA follows: TGTGCCAGCTGCTATTCTGATCTTATGAACACTGAAGCTTTCTTT. The whole variable domain, remainder taken from reference TRBV28 and TRBJ1-1, is DVKVTQSSRYLVKRTGEKVFLECVQDMDHENMFWYRQDPGLGLRLIYFSYDVKMKEKGDIPEGYSVSREKKERFSLILESASTNQTSMYLCASCYSDLMNTEAFFGQGTRLTVV.

V is TRBV6-1 and J is TRBJ2-1, with 9 bases that match TRBD1. Germline V gives CDR1 MNHNS, CDR2 SASEGT. CDR3 length equals 15 residues. The trim removed 5 bases at V and 0 bases at J, leaving 2 bases unmatched. CDR3 residues: CASSTDRGSYNEQFF. The CDR3 region has the DNA TGTGCCAGCAGTACGGACAGGGGCTCCTACAATGAGCAGTTCTTC.

The CDR3 region is CASSEGGQGNEKLFF. Here the CDR3 DNA reads TGTGCCAGCAGTGAAGGGGGACAGGGTAATGAAAAACTGTTTTTT. This chain uses TRBV2 with TRBJ1-4; 9 positions match TRBD1. With V trimmed by 1 base and J by 4 bases, 1 base remained unmatched. The CDR3 sequence is 15 residues long. Germline CDR1 reads SNHLY; CDR2 reads FYNNEI.

The CDR3 bases are TGCGCCAGCAGTGAGTCGGGGGCAGGGGGTCCGAACACCGGGGAGCTGTTTTTT. Translated, it gives CASSESGAGGPNTGELFF. The chain links TRBV10-2 to TRBJ2-2; 7 bases agree with TRBD1. Per germline, CDR1 WSHSY and CDR2 SAAADI. This CDR3 spans 18 amino acids. Trimming cost V 0 bases and J 0 bases; bases outside gene matches: 7.

In its sample, this clone was seen once. The J gene is TRBJ2-3, the V gene TRBV30; the D is unclear. This CDR3 contains 12 residues. The germline V and J ends were trimmed by 5 bases and 0 bases, with 6 bases remaining between them. Germline V gene lookup returns CDR1 GTSNPN and CDR2 SVGIG (reference sequence). CDR3 in DNA: TGTGCCTGGGATCTTAGCACAGATACGCAGTATTTT. The encoded protein is CAWDLSTDTQYF.

The CDR3: CASSTGNGNQPQHF. The CDR3 region has the DNA TGTGCCAGCAGTACAGGGAATGGCAATCAGCCCCAGCATTTT. The chain uses TRBV28 and TRBJ1-5; tentatively, D is TRBD1 (6 bases). This CDR3 is 14 amino acids long. Trimming stripped 5 bases from V and 2 bases from J, with 10 bases between. Germline loops: CDR1 MDHEN, CDR2 SYDVKM.

This chain links TRBV7-8 with TRBJ1-2; no clear D. This CDR3 has 16 residues. The germline gives CDR1 SGHVS, CDR2 FQNEAQ. V dropped 5 bases and J dropped 5 bases, with 21 bases sitting between them. CDR3: CASSKLGHNGKYGYTF. The CDR3 nucleotides read TGTGCCAGCAGCAAACTGGGCCATAACGGCAAATATGGCTACACCTTC.

The rearrangement links TRBV30 to TRBJ1-4, with a tentative D call TRBD1 (5 bases). The CDR3 runs to 13 residues. The V end was cut by 1 base, the J end by 4 bases, with 7 bases between. CDR1 is GTSNPN, CDR2 SVGIG, per germline (reference sequence). The CDR3 loop is CAWSGDSNEKLFF. CDR3 DNA sequence: TGTGCCTGGAGTGGCGACAGTAATGAAAAACTGTTTTTT. Together with reference TRBV30 and TRBJ1-4, the CDR3 gives the full variable domain: SQTIHQWPATLVQPVGSPLSLECTVEGTSNPNLYWYRQAAGRGLQLLFYSVGIGQISSEVPQNLSASRPQDRQFILSSKKLLLSDSGFYLCAWSGDSNEKLFFGSGTQLSVL.

The chain has TRBV27 and TRBJ2-2; D may be TRBD2 (5 bases). Germline values: CDR1 MNHEY, CDR2 SMNVEV (reference sequence). The ends were cut back, 3 bases at V and 7 bases at J, with 6 bases in the middle. The CDR3 covers 12 residues. CDR3 region: CASSFAGGELFF. CDR3 sequence (DNA): TGTGCCAGCAGTTTTGCGGGCGGGGAGCTGTTTTTT.

This clone was seen only once. The rearrangement links TRBV7-8 to TRBJ2-1; D unclear. The ends were cut back, 5 bases at V and 2 bases at J, with 13 bases in the middle. The CDR3 is 15 residues long. Germline-derived CDR1 and CDR2 are SGHVS and FQNEAQ. The CDR3 coding sequence is TGTGCCAGCAGCACCCGGACGCAAACCTACAATGAGCAGTTCTTC. Residues: CASSTRTQTYNEQFF.

The chain couples TRBV5-1 to TRBJ2-5; D is unclear. Germline-derived CDR1 and CDR2 are SGHRS and YFSETQ. CDR3 length: 13 residues. V was pared by 8 bases and J by 0 bases, with 11 bases between. The CDR3 DNA is TGCGCCAGTACAAGGGCGGACCAAGAGACCCAGTACTTC. This gives the protein CASTRADQETQYF.

The chain employs TRBV10-3 and TRBJ1-2, with a tentative D call TRBD1 (5 bases). The CDR3 sequence is 13 residues long. Germline CDR1 and CDR2: ENHRY and SYGVKD. Between the trimmed V and J ends, which lost 11 bases and 5 bases, there was a span of 18 bases. The CDR3 loop is CAAAGDPGYGYTF. DNA for the CDR3: TGTGCCGCCGCGGGGGACCCGGGGTATGGCTACACCTTC.

V and J are TRBV2 and TRBJ2-7; D unresolved. The CDR3 has 14 amino acids. Deletions cut 3 bases from V and 4 bases from J, with 13 bases between. Germline values: CDR1 SNHLY, CDR2 FYNNEI. The chain's CDR3 is CASSDGSPRYEQYF. The CDR3 DNA reads TGTGCCAGCAGTGACGGCTCACCGAGGTACGAGCAGTACTTC.

The chain joins TRBV15 to TRBJ1-1, with 8 bases identical to TRBD1. In germline, CDR1 is LNHNV, CDR2 YYDKDF (reference sequence). The CDR3 loop spans 14 amino acids. V dropped 3 bases and J dropped 2; count of bases not matched to a gene: 2. In DNA, the CDR3 is TGTGCCACCAGCAGGGACAGGGATAACACTGAAGCTTTCTTT. Amino acid sequence: CATSRDRDNTEAFF.

V usage is TRBV10-1 and J usage is TRBJ2-2; D is possibly TRBD2 (5 bases). The CDR3 has 14 residues. The germline V gene has CDR1 WNHNN and CDR2 SYGVQD (reference sequence). V shed 8 bases and J shed 7 bases, with 17 bases lying between them. Written as DNA, the CDR3 is TGCGCCAGCGGAGGAGGAAACCCCCTCGGGGAGCTGTTTTTT. Its protein is CASGGGNPLGELFF.

This chain connects TRBV7-9 to TRBJ2-5, with no clear D. There are 14 residues in the CDR3. Trimming pared 1 base from V and 2 bases from J, leaving 8 bases between. Germline CDR1 reads SEHNR; CDR2 reads FQNEAQ (reference sequence). CDR3 bases: TGTGCCAGCAGCTTAGTCGAACTTCAAGAGACCCAGTACTTC. Translating it yields CASSLVELQETQYF.